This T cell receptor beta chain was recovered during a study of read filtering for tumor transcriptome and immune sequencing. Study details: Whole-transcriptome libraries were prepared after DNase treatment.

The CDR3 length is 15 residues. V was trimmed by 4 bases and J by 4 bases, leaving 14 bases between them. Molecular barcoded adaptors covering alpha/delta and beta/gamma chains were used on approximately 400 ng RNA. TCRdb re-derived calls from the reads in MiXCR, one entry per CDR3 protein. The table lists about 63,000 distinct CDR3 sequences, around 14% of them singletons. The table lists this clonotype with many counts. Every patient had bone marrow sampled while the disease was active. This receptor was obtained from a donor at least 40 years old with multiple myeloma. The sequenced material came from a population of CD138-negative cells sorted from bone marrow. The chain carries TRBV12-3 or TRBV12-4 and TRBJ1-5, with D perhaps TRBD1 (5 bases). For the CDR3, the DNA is TGTGCCAGCAGTTGGGGGGGAGATAGGAATCAGCCCCAGCATTTT. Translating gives CASSWGGDRNQPQHF.